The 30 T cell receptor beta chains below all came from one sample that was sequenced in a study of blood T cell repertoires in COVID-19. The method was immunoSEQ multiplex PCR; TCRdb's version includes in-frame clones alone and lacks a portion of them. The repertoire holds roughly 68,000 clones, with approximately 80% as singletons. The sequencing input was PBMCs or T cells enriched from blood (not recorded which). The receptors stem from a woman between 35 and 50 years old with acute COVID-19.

CDR3 residues: CASSTVSGYNEQFF. The CDR3 bases are TGTGCCAGCAGCACCGTCTCAGGGTACAATGAGCAGTTCTTC. The chain carries TRBV7-8 and TRBJ2-1, with D perhaps matching TRBD1 (5 bases). CDR1 is SGHVS and CDR2 is FQNEAQ in the germline V gene. The CDR3 runs to 14 residues. The V end was cut by 5 bases, the J end by 4 bases, with 12 bases between.

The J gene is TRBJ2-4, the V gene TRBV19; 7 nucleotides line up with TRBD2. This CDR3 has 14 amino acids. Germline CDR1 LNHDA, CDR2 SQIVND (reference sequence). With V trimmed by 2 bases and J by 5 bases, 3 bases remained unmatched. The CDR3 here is CASSITGLQNIQYF. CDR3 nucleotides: TGTGCCAGTAGTATAACGGGACTACAAAACATTCAGTACTTC. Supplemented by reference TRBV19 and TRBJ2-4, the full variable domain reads DGGITQSPKYLFRKEGQNVTLSCEQNLNHDAMYWYRQDPGQGLRLIYYSQIVNDFQKGDIAEGYSVSREKKESFPLTVTSAQKNPTAFYLCASSITGLQNIQYFGAGTRLSVL.

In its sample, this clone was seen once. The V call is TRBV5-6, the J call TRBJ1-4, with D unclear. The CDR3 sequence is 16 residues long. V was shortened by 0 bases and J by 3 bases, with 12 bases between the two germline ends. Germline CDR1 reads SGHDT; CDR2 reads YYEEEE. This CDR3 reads CASSLGQNPSNEKLFF. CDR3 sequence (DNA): TGTGCCAGCAGCTTGGGTCAGAATCCTTCTAATGAAAAACTGTTTTTT.

The CDR3 region has the DNA TGTGCCAGCAGCGTAGGACTAGCGGAGCCCTACGAGCAGTACTTC. As protein: CASSVGLAEPYEQYF. The chain carries TRBV9 and TRBJ2-7; 9 bases line up with TRBD2. Germline trimming cut 0 bases from V and 2 bases from J; bases unmatched to any gene: 3. CDR1 and CDR2 from the germline V gene are SGDLS and YYNGEE. This CDR3 contains 15 residues.

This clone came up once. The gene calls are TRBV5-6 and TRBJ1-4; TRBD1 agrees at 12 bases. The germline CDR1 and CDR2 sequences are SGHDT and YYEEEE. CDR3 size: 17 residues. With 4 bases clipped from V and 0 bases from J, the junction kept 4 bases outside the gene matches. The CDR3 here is CASSQGTGGTTNEKLFF. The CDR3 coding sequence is TGTGCCAGCAGCCAGGGGACAGGGGGCACAACTAATGAAAAACTGTTTTTT.

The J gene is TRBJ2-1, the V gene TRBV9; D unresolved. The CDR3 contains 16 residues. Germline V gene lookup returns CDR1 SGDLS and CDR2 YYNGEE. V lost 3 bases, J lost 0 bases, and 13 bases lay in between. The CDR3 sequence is CASSARLDSSYNEQFF. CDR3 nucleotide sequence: TGTGCCAGCAGCGCACGACTGGATAGCTCCTACAATGAGCAGTTCTTC. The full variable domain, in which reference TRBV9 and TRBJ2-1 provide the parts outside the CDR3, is DSGVTQTPKHLITATGQRVTLRCSPRSGDLSVYWYQQSLDQGLQFLIQYYNGEERAKGNILERFSAQQFPDLHSELNLSSLELGDSALYFCASSARLDSSYNEQFFGPGTRLTVL.

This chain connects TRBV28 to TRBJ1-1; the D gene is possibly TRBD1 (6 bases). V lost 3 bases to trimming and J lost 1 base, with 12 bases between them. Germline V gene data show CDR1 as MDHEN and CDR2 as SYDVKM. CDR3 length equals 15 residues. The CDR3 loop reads CASSLGATGNTEAFF. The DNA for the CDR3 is TGTGCCAGCAGTTTGGGGGCAACAGGGAACACTGAAGCTTTCTTT.

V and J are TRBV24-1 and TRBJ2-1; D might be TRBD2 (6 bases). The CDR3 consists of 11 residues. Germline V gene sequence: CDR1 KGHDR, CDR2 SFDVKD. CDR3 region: CASGRSNEQFF. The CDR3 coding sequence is TGTGCTTCAGGGAGGAGCAATGAGCAGTTCTTC.

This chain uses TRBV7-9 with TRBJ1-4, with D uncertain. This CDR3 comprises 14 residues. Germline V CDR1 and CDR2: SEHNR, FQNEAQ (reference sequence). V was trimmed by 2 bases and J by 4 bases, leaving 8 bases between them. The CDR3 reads CASSLREVNEKLFF. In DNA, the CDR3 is TGTGCCAGCAGCTTACGAGAAGTTAATGAAAAACTGTTTTTT.

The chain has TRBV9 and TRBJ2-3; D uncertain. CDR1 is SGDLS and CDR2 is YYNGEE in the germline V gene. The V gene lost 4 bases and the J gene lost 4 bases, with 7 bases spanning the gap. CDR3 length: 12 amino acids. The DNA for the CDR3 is TGTGCCAGCAGCTCCCTAGCAGATACGCAGTATTTT. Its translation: CASSSLADTQYF. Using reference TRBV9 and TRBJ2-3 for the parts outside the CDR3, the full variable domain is DSGVTQTPKHLITATGQRVTLRCSPRSGDLSVYWYQQSLDQGLQFLIQYYNGEERAKGNILERFSAQQFPDLHSELNLSSLELGDSALYFCASSSLADTQYFGPGTRLTVL.

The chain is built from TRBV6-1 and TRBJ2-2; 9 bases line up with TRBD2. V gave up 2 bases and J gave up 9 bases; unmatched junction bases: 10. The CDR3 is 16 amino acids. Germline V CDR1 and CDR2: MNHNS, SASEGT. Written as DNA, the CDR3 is TGTGCCAGCAGTGAATTTCTGGCGGGGGGGCCCCGGGAGCTGTTTTTT. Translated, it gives CASSEFLAGGPRELFF.

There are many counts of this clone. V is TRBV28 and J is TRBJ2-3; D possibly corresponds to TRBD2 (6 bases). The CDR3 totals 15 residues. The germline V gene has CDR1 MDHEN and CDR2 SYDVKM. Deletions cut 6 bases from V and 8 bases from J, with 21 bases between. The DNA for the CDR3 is TGTGCCAGCAGGACCGGGGGTTTCTCCTCGGGTACGCAGTATTTT. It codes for CASRTGGFSSGTQYF.

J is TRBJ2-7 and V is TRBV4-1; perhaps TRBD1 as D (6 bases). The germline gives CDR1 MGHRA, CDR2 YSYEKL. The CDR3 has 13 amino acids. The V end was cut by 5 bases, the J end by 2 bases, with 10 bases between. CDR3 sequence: CASSVDRTYEQYV. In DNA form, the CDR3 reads TGCGCCAGCAGCGTTGACAGGACCTACGAGCAGTACGTC.

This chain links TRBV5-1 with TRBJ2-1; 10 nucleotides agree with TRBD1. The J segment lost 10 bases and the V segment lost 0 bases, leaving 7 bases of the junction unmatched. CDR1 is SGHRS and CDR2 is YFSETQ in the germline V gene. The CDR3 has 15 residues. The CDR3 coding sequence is TGCGCCAGCAGCTTGGACCGGGACAGGGGTGGGGAGCAGTTCTTC. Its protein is CASSLDRDRGGEQFF. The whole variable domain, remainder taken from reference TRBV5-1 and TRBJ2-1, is KAGVTQTPRYLIKTRGQQVTLSCSPISGHRSVSWYQQTPGQGLQFLFEYFSETQRNKGNFPGRFSGRQFSNSRSEMNVSTLELGDSALYLCASSLDRDRGGEQFFGPGTRLTVL.

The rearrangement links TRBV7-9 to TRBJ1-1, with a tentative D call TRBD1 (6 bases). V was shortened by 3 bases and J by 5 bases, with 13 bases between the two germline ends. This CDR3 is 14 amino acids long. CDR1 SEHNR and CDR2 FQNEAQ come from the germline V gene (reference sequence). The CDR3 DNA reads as TGTGCCAGCAGCTTTCTGGGGGCTTTGACTGAAGCTTTCTTT. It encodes CASSFLGALTEAFF. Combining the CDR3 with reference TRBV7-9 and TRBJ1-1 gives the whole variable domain DTGVSQNPRHKITKRGQNVTFRCDPISEHNRLYWYRQTLGQGPEFLTYFQNEAQLEKSRLLSDRFSAERPKGSFSTLEIQRTEQGDSAMYLCASSFLGALTEAFFGQGTRLTVV.

CDR3 nucleotides: TGTGCCAGCAGCTTGGTTAATGTAGCGGGAGGATCCGGGGAGCTGTTTTTT. It encodes CASSLVNVAGGSGELFF. The V call is TRBV5-4, the J call TRBJ2-2; 10 bases match TRBD2. This CDR3 spans 17 amino acids. Trimming took 0 bases from V and 6 from J; bases not matched to a gene: 8. Germline CDR1 is SGHNT and CDR2 is YYREEE (reference sequence).

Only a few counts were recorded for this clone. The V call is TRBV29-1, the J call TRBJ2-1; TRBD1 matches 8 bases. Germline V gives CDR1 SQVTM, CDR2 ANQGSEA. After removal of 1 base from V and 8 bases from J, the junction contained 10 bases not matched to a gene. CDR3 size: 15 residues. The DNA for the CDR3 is TGCAGCGTTGAAGGTGGAGCCAGGGGGCTTGATGAGCAGTTCTTC. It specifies CSVEGGARGLDEQFF.

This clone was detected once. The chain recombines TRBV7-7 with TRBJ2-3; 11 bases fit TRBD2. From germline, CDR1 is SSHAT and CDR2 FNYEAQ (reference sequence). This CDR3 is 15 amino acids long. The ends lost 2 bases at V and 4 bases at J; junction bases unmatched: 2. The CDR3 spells CASSLIAGGPDTQYF. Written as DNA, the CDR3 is TGTGCCAGCAGCTTAATAGCGGGGGGGCCAGATACGCAGTATTTT.

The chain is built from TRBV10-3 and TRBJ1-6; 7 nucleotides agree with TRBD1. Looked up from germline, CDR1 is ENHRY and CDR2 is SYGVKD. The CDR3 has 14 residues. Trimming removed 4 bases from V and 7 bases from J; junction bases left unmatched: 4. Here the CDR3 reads CAISGGQKNSPLHF. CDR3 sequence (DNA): TGTGCCATCAGTGGGGGACAGAAGAATTCACCCCTCCACTTT.

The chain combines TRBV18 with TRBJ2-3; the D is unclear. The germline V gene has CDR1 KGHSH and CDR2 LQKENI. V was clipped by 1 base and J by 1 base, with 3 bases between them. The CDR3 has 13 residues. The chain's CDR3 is CASSPLGTDTQYF. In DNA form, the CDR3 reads TGTGCCAGCTCACCACTCGGCACAGATACGCAGTATTTT.

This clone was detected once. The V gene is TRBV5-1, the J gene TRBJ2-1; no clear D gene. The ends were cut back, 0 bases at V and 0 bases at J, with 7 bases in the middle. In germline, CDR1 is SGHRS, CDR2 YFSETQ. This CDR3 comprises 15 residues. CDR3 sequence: CASSLDGSSYNEQFF. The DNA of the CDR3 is TGCGCCAGCAGCTTGGATGGTAGCTCCTACAATGAGCAGTTCTTC.

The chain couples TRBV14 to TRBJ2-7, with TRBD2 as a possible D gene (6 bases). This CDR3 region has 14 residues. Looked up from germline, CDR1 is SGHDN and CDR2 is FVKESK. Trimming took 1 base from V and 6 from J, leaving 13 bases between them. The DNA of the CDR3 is TGTGCCAGCAGCCAAGTTCTGGACTATGGCGAGCAGTACTTC. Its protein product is CASSQVLDYGEQYF.

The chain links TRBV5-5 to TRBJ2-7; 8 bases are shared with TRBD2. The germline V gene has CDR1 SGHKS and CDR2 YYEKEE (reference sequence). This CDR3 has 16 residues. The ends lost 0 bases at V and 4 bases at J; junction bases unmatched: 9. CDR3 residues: CASSLAGGQVEYEQYV. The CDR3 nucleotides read TGTGCCAGCAGCTTGGCGGGGGGGCAGGTTGAGTACGAGCAGTACGTC.

CDR3 amino acids: CASSELGQGAGDYGYTF. In DNA form, the CDR3 reads TGTGCCAGCAGTGAACTCGGACAGGGGGCAGGAGACTATGGCTACACCTTC. The chain couples TRBV7-8 to TRBJ1-2; 11 bases are shared with TRBD1. Germline V gene lookup returns CDR1 SGHVS and CDR2 FQNEAQ. This CDR3 region has 17 residues. The J segment lost 3 bases and the V segment lost 6 bases, leaving 12 bases of the junction unmatched.

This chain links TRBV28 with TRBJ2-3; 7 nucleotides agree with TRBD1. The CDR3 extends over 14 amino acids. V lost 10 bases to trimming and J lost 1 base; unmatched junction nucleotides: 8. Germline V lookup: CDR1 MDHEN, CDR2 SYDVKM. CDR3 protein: CAIATGLGTDTQYF. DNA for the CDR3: TGTGCCATCGCGACAGGGTTGGGCACAGATACGCAGTATTTT. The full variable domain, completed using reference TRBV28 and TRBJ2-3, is DVKVTQSSRYLVKRTGEKVFLECVQDMDHENMFWYRQDPGLGLRLIYFSYDVKMKEKGDIPEGYSVSREKKERFSLILESASTNQTSMYLCAIATGLGTDTQYFGPGTRLTVL.

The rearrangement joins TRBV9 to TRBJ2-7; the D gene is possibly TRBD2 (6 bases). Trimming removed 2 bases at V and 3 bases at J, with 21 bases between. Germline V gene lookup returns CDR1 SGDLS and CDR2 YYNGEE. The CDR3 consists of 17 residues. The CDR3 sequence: CASSVGPGLLSDYEQYF. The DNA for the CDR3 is TGTGCCAGCAGCGTGGGGCCGGGACTCCTCTCTGACTACGAGCAGTACTTC.

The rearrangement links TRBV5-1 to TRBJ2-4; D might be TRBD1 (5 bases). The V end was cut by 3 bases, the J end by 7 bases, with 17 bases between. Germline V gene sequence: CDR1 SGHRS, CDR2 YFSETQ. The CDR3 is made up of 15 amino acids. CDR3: CASSYDSWGRNIQYF. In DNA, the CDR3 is TGCGCCAGCAGCTATGACAGCTGGGGCCGGAACATTCAGTACTTC.

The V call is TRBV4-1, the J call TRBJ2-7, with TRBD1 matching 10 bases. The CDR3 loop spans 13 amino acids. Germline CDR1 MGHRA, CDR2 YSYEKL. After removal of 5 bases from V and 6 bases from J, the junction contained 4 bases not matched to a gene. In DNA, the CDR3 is TGCGCCAGCAGCTATGGACAGGGGGGCGAGCAGTACGTC. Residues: CASSYGQGGEQYV.

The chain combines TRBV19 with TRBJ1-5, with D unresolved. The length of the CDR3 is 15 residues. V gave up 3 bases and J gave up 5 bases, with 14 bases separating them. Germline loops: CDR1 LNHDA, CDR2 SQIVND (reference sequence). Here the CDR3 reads CASSIGGIGDQPQHF. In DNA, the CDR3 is TGTGCCAGTAGTATCGGAGGGATCGGAGATCAGCCCCAGCATTTT.

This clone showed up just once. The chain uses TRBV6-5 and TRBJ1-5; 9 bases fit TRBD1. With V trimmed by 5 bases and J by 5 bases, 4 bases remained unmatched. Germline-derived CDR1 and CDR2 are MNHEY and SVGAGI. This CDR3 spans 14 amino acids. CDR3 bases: TGTGCCAGCAGTAGGGACAGGGAGGATCAGCCCCAGCATTTT. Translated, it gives CASSRDREDQPQHF.